This is a list of T cell receptor beta chains from one sample in a study of metastatic and nonmetastatic thyroid tumors. TCRdb used MiXCR to call clones anew from the PCR reads. Of about 82,000 clones in the sample, around an eighth were seen once. Sequenced sample: tumor tissue. The source is a female donor with papillary thyroid cancer or a benign thyroid nodule (not recorded which). Some clones in this sample may be carry-over from other donors' samples. Each CDR3 is given with its conserved first and last residue. Fields, in order: CDR3 DNA, CDR3 protein, J gene, D gene, V gene, clone size, CDR3 length. The D gene is left open where the match is weak. Rows may omit the clone size; those that give it use once, few, many or a size class.

TGTGCCAGCAGTTTTTTCGGCGGCGAGCAGTACTTC CASSFFGGEQYF TRBJ2-7 - TRBV27 many 12
TGTGCCAGCAGTTTATCGAACAGGGGCACTGAAGCTTTATTT CASSLSNRGTEALF TRBJ1-1 TRBD1 TRBV27 - 14
TGTGCCAGCAGCGTGTGCGCACAGGGAGATGACTATGGCTACACCTTC CASSVCAQGDDYGYTF TRBJ1-2 - TRBV9 once 16
TGCAGTGCTGACAGTAGGCTCTACGAGCAGTACTTC CSADSRLYEQYF TRBJ2-7 - TRBV20-1 many 12
TGTGCCTGGAGTGTGAGAGGCTACGAGCAGTACTTC CAWSVRGYEQYF TRBJ2-7 - TRBV30 - 12
TGTGCCAGCAGTTTTTCCGGGACAGCCTCGATGGCTTTCTTT CASSFSGTASMAFF TRBJ1-1 TRBD1 TRBV27 many 14
TGCGCCAGCATCTTGGGCGGGAGGGTCGAGCAGTACTTC CASILGGRVEQYF TRBJ2-7 TRBD2 TRBV5-1 once 13
TGTGCCAGCAGTGTACTGACAGGGTCTGGGGAAAAACTGTTTTTT CASSVLTGSGEKLFF TRBJ1-4 TRBD1 TRBV25-1 many 15
TGCAGCGTTGAAGATCCAGGGGAAGCTTTCTTT CSVEDPGEAFF TRBJ1-1 - TRBV29-1 many 11
TGCAGTGCTAGAGCGTTAAACCTAGCCTACAATGAGCAGTTCTTC CSARALNLAYNEQFF TRBJ2-1 - TRBV20-1 - 15
TGTGCCATCAGTCTGTTGCCTACGTCGGGGGGGGAGCTGTTTTTT CAISLLPTSGGELFF TRBJ2-2 - TRBV10-3 many 15
TGTGCCAGTAGTATGATACGGCAGGGGTGGGCCGAGCAGTACTTC CASSMIRQGWAEQYF TRBJ2-7 - TRBV19 many 15
TGTGCCAGCAGCCGTGTTCGGGGTCAGCCCCAGCATTTT CASSRVRGQPQHF TRBJ1-5 - TRBV3-1 many 13
TGCATCGTTGAGTGGCGCCACGAGCAGTACTTC CIVEWRHEQYF TRBJ2-7 - TRBV29-1 few 11
TGTGCCAGCAGTCGCTCCCCAGCGGGATGCACCGGGGAGCTGTTTTTT CASSRSPAGCTGELFF TRBJ2-2 TRBD2 TRBV2 - 16
TGTGCCAGCAGTGAAAAGGGCTGGTCCTACAATGAGCAGTTCTTC CASSEKGWSYNEQFF TRBJ2-1 - TRBV2 many 15
TGCAGTGCTAAAGGAGTCCGGTACAGGTCATTCGAGCAGTACTTC CSAKGVRYRSFEQYF TRBJ2-7 - TRBV20-1 - 15
TGTGCCAGCAGTCGGCTAGCGGGAGGCAAATACAATGAGCAGTTCTTC CASSRLAGGKYNEQFF TRBJ2-1 TRBD2 TRBV25-1 many 16
TGTGCCAGTGAAGGACAGGGGGTGACTGCCAAAAACATTCAGTACTTC CASEGQGVTAKNIQYF TRBJ2-4 TRBD1 TRBV2 - 16
TGTGCCAGCAGCCTGGGACTAGCGGGAGTTGAGACCCAGTACTTC CASSLGLAGVETQYF TRBJ2-5 TRBD2 TRBV7-9 many 15
TGTGCCTGGACCCGTTCCAGACAGGGCGGTGAGCAGTACTTC CAWTRSRQGGEQYF TRBJ2-7 TRBD1 TRBV30 many 14
TGTGCCAGTAGTCCTCGTCAACTAGCAACGTACTACGAGCAGTACTTC CASSPRQLATYYEQYF TRBJ2-7 - TRBV19 many 16
TGCGCCAGCAGCTCGGGAGGGGATCAGCCCCAGCATTTT CASSSGGDQPQHF TRBJ1-5 - TRBV5-1 - 13
TGTGCCAGCAGCTTACGGGGCAGAGCGAACACTGAAGCTTTCTTT CASSLRGRANTEAFF TRBJ1-1 - TRBV11-2 many 15
TGTGCCACCAGTGACCGCAGGGGGCAGCATGGCTACACCTTC CATSDRRGQHGYTF TRBJ1-2 TRBD1 TRBV24-1 many 14
TGTGCCACCAGTGACAGGCCCTTTGACGAGCAGTACTTC CATSDRPFDEQYF TRBJ2-7 - TRBV24-1 many 13
TGTGCCAGCAGTTTTCCAGGGCTCGGTGGCACAGATACGCAGTATTTT CASSFPGLGGTDTQYF TRBJ2-3 - TRBV28 many 16
TGCGCCAGCAGGGGGACAGGGGGTGCCAATCAGCCCCAGCATTTT CASRGTGGANQPQHF TRBJ1-5 TRBD1 TRBV10-2 many 15
TGTGCCAGCAGTGACGACACCCGGGGCGGTGGCTACACCTTC CASSDDTRGGGYTF TRBJ1-2 - TRBV25-1 many 14
TGTGCCAGCAGCTTGGCAGGGATTCCCGGGGAGCTGTTTTTT CASSLAGIPGELFF TRBJ2-2 - TRBV5-6 many 14
TGTGCCAGCACCTCGCAGATAGATACGCAGTATTTT CASTSQIDTQYF TRBJ2-3 - TRBV27 many 12
TGTGCCAGCAGTGAACAGGGGGGATGGAGCGAAGGTACGCAGTATTTT CASSEQGGWSEGTQYF TRBJ2-3 - TRBV6-1 few 16
TGTGCCAGCAGCTCTAACCCAGGGTCTGAGTACGAGCAGTACTTC CASSSNPGSEYEQYF TRBJ2-7 - TRBV11-2 many 15
TGTGCCAGCAGCTTAGTCGTCAGCTCTAGCTCCTACGAGCAGTACTTC CASSLVVSSSSYEQYF TRBJ2-7 - TRBV11-3 many 16
TGTGCCAGCAGCATCGGACCAACCGGGGAGCTGTTTTTT CASSIGPTGELFF TRBJ2-2 - TRBV12-3/TRBV12-4 - 13
TGTGCCAGCAGTGACTCGGGACAGCTTTATGGCTACACCTTC CASSDSGQLYGYTF TRBJ1-2 TRBD1 TRBV6-4 many 14
TGTGCCAGCCGCCAAAGGACTAGCGGGAGGAATGAGCAGTTCTTC CASRQRTSGRNEQFF TRBJ2-1 TRBD2 TRBV7-2 many 15
TGTGCCAGTAGTGTACAGTCCATGAACACTGAAGCTTTCTTT CASSVQSMNTEAFF TRBJ1-1 - TRBV19 - 14
TGCGCCAGCAGCCCGAAGGGGACAGGGGGCATGTACGAGCAGTACTTC CASSPKGTGGMYEQYF TRBJ2-7 TRBD1 TRBV5-1 many 16
TGCGCCAGCAGCTTGAAGGTGAGCACTGAAGCTTTCTTT CASSLKVSTEAFF TRBJ1-1 - TRBV5-1 many 13
TGTGCCAGCAGTCCGAGCGGGAGAAAGACCCAGTACTTC CASSPSGRKTQYF TRBJ2-5 TRBD2 TRBV27 many 13
TGTGCCAGTAGTATGGAAGAGACCCAGTACTTC CASSMEETQYF TRBJ2-5 - TRBV19 many 11
TGTGCCAGCAGCGCACTAGAAGTCGAGCAGTACTTC CASSALEVEQYF TRBJ2-7 - TRBV2 many 12
TGTGCCAGCCCTAGAGGGAGCGGGGAGACACAGTACTTC CASPRGSGETQYF TRBJ2-5 TRBD2 TRBV19 few 13
TGTGCCAGCAGTGAAGGTCTCGGTTCACCCCTCCACTTT CASSEGLGSPLHF TRBJ1-6 - TRBV25-1 few 13